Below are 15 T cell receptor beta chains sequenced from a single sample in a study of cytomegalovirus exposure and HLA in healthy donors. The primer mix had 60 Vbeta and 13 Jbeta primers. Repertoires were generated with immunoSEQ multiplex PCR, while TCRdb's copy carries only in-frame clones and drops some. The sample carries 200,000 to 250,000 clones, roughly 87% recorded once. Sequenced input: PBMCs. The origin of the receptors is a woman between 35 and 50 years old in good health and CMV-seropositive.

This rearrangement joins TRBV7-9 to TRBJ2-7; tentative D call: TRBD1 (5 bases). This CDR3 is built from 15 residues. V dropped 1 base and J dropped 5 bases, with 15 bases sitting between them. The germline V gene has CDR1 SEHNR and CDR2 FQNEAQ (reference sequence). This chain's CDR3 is CASSLVTAGLDEQYF. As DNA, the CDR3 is TGTGCCAGCAGCTTAGTCACGGCAGGGTTGGACGAGCAGTACTTC.

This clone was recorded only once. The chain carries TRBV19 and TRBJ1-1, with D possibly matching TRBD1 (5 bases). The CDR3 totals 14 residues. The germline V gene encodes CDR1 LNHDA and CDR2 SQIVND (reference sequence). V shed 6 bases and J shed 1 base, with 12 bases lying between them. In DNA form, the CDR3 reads TGTGCCAGTAGGACCGACAGACCGAACACTGAAGCTTTCTTT. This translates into CASRTDRPNTEAFF. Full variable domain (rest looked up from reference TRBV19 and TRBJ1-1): DGGITQSPKYLFRKEGQNVTLSCEQNLNHDAMYWYRQDPGQGLRLIYYSQIVNDFQKGDIAEGYSVSREKKESFPLTVTSAQKNPTAFYLCASRTDRPNTEAFFGQGTRLTVV.

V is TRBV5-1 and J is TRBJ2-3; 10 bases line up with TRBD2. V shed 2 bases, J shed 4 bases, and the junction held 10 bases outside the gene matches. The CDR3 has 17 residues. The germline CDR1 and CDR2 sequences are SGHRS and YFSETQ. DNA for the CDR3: TGCGCCAGCAGCTTTAAGGGGACGAGCGGGGGGGCAGATACGCAGTATTTT. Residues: CASSFKGTSGGADTQYF. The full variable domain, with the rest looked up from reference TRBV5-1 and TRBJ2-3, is KAGVTQTPRYLIKTRGQQVTLSCSPISGHRSVSWYQQTPGQGLQFLFEYFSETQRNKGNFPGRFSGRQFSNSRSEMNVSTLELGDSALYLCASSFKGTSGGADTQYFGPGTRLTVL.

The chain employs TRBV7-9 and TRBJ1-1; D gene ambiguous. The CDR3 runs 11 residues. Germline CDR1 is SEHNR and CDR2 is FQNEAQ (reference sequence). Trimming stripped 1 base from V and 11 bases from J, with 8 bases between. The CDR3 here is CASSLVEEAFF. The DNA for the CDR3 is TGTGCCAGCAGCTTAGTAGAGGAGGCTTTCTTT. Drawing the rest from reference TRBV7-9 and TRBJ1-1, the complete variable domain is DTGVSQNPRHKITKRGQNVTFRCDPISEHNRLYWYRQTLGQGPEFLTYFQNEAQLEKSRLLSDRFSAERPKGSFSTLEIQRTEQGDSAMYLCASSLVEEAFFGQGTRLTVV.

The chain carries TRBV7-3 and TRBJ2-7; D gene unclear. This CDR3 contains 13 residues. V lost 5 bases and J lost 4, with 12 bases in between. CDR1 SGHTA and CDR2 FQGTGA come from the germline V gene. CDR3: CASSPQRRYEQYF. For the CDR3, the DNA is TGTGCCAGCAGCCCCCAAAGGAGATACGAGCAGTACTTC.

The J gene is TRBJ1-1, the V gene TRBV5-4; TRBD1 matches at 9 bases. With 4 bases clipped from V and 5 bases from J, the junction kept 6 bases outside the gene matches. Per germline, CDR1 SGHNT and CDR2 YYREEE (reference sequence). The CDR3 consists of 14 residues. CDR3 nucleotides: TGTGCCAGCAGCGTAAGACAGGGGGGGACTGAAGCTTTCTTT. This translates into CASSVRQGGTEAFF.

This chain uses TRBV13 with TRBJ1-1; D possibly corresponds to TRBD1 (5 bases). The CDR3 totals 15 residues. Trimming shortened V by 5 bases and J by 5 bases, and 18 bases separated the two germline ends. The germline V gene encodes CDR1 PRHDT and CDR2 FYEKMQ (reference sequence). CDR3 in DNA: TGTGCCAGCAGCCTTTCCGGGACTGCGAATACTGAAGCTTTCTTT. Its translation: CASSLSGTANTEAFF. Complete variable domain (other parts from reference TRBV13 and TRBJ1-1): AAGVIQSPRHLIKEKRETATLKCYPIPRHDTVYWYQQGPGQDPQFLISFYEKMQSDKGSIPDRFSAQQFSDYHSELNMSSLELGDSALYFCASSLSGTANTEAFFGQGTRLTVV.

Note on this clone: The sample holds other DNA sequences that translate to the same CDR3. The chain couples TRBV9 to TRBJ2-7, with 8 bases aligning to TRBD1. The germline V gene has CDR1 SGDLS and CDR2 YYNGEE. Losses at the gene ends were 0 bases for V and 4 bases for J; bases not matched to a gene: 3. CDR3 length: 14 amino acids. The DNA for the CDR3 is TGTGCCAGCAGCGTAGGGCAGGGGGCTTACGAGCAGTACTTC. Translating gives CASSVGQGAYEQYF. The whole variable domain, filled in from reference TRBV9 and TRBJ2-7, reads DSGVTQTPKHLITATGQRVTLRCSPRSGDLSVYWYQQSLDQGLQFLIQYYNGEERAKGNILERFSAQQFPDLHSELNLSSLELGDSALYFCASSVGQGAYEQYFGPGTRLTVT.

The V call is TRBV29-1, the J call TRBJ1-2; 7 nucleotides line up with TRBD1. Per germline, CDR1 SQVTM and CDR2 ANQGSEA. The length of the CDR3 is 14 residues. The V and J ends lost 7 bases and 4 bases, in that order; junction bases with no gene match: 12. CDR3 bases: TGCAGCGCAGGCCACAGGGACAGTCTCTATGGCTACACCTTC. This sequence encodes CSAGHRDSLYGYTF.

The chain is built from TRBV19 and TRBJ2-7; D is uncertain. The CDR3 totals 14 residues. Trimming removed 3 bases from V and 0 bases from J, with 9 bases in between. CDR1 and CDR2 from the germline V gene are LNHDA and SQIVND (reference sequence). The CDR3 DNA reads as TGTGCCAGTAGTATGCAGGTCTACTCCTACGAGCAGTACTTC. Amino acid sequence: CASSMQVYSYEQYF.

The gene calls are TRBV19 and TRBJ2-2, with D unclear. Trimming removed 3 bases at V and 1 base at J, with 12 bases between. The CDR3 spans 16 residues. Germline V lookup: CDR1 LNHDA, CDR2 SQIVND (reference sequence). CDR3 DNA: TGTGCCAGTAGTATTGTTCGACTCCTGAACACCGGGGAGCTGTTTTTT. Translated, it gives CASSIVRLLNTGELFF. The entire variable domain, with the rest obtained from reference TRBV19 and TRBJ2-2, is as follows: DGGITQSPKYLFRKEGQNVTLSCEQNLNHDAMYWYRQDPGQGLRLIYYSQIVNDFQKGDIAEGYSVSREKKESFPLTVTSAQKNPTAFYLCASSIVRLLNTGELFFGEGSRLTVL.

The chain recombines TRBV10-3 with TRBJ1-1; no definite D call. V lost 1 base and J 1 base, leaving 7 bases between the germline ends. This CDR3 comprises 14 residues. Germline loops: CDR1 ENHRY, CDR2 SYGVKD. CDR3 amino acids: CAISELRANTEAFF. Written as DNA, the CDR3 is TGTGCCATCAGTGAGTTGAGGGCGAACACTGAAGCTTTCTTT.

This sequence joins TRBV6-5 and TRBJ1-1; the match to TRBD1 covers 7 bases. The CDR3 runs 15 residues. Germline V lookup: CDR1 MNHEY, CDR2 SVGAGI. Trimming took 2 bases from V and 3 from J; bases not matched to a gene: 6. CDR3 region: CASSYRGRGDTEAFF. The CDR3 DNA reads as TGTGCCAGCAGTTACCGAGGCAGGGGGGACACTGAAGCTTTCTTT.

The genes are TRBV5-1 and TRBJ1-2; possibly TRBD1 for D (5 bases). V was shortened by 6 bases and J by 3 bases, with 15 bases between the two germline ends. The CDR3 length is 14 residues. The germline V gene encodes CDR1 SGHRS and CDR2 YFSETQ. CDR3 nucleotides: TGCGCCAGCAATCAAGGCGGGGGAGACTATGGCTACACCTTC. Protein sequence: CASNQGGGDYGYTF.

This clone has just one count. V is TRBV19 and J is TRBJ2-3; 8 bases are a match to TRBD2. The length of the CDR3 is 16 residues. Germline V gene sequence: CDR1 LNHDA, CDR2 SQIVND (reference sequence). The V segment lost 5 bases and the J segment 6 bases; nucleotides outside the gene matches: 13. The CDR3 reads CASSADSGTSWDTQYF. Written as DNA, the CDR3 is TGTGCCAGTAGTGCCGATAGCGGGACCTCGTGGGATACGCAGTATTTT.